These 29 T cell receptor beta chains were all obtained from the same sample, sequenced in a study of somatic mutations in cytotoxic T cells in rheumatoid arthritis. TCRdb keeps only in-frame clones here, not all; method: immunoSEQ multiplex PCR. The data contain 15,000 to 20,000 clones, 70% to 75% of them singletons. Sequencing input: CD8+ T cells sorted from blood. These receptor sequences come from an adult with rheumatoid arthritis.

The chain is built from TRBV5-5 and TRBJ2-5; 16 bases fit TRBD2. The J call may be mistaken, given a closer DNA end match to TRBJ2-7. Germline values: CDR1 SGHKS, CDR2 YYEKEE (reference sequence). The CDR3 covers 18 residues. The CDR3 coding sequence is TGTGCCAGCAGCCCGGGACTAGCGGGGGGGTCTTACGTCTTCGAGCAGTACTTC. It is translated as CASSPGLAGGSYVFEQYF.

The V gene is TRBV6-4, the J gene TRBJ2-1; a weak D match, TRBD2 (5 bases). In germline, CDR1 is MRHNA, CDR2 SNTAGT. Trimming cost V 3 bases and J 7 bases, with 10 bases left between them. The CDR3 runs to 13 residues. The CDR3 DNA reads TGTGCCAGCAGTGATTACCCGGGGAATGAGCAGTTCTTC. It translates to CASSDYPGNEQFF.

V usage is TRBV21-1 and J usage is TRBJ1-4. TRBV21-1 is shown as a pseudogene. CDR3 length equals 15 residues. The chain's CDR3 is CASPKKYFRNEKLFF. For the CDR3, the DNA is TGTGCCAGCCCCAAGAAGTACTTCCGGAATGAAAAACTGTTTTTT.

CDR3 sequence reads: CASSATPWGGNTIYF. CDR3 sequence (DNA): TGTGCCAGCAGCGCTACCCCTTGGGGGGGAAACACCATATATTTT. The chain links TRBV7-9 to TRBJ1-3, with a possible D match to TRBD1 (5 bases). Germline values: CDR1 SEHNR, CDR2 FQNEAQ (reference sequence). The CDR3 is made up of 15 amino acids. The ends were cut back, 5 bases at V and 4 bases at J, with 15 bases in the middle.

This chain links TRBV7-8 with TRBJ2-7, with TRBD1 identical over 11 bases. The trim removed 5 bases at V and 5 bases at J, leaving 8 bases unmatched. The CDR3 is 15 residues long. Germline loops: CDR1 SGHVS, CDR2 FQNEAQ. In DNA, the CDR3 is TGTGCCAGCAGCCCCCGGACAGGGGGCGTCCACGAGCAGTACTTC. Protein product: CASSPRTGGVHEQYF. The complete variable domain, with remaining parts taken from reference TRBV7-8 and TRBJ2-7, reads GAGVSQSPRYKVAKRGQDVALRCDPISGHVSLFWYQQALGQGPEFLTYFQNEAQLDKSGLPSDRFFAERPEGSVSTLKIQRTQQEDSAVYLCASSPRTGGVHEQYFGPGTRLTVT.

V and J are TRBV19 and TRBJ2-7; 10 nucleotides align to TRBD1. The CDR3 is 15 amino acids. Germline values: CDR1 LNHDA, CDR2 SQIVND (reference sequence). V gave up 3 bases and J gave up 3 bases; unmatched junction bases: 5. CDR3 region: CASSIGDRGLYEQYF. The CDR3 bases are TGTGCCAGTAGTATCGGAGACAGGGGGCTCTACGAGCAGTACTTC. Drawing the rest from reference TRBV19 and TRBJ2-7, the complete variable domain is DGGITQSPKYLFRKEGQNVTLSCEQNLNHDAMYWYRQDPGQGLRLIYYSQIVNDFQKGDIAEGYSVSREKKESFPLTVTSAQKNPTAFYLCASSIGDRGLYEQYFGPGTRLTVT.

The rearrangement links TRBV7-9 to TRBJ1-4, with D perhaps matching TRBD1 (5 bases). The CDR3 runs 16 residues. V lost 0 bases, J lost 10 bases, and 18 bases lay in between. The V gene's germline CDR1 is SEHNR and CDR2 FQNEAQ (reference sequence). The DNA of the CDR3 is TGTGCCAGCAGCTTAGCGCTTGTCAGTGGGGGAGGAAAACTGTTTTTT. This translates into CASSLALVSGGGKLFF.

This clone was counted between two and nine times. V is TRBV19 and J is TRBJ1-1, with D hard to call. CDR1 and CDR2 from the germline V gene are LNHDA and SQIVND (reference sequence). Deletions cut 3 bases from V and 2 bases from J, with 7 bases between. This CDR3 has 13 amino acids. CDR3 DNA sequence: TGTGCCAGTAGTATCTTCCTAAACACTGAAGCTTTCTTT. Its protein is CASSIFLNTEAFF.

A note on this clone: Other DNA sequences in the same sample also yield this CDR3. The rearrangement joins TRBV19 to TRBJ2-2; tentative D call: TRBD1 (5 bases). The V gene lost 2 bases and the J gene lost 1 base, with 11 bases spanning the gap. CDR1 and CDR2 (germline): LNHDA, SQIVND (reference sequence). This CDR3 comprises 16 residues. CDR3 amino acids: CASSIPQGWNTGELFF. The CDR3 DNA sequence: TGTGCCAGTAGTATACCCCAGGGTTGGAACACCGGGGAGCTGTTTTTT.

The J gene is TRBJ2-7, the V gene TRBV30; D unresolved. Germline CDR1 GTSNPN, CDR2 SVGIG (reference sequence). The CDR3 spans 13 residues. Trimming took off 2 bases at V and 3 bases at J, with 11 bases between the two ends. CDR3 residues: CAWSIQAHYEQYF. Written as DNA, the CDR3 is TGTGCCTGGAGTATCCAGGCCCACTACGAGCAGTACTTC.

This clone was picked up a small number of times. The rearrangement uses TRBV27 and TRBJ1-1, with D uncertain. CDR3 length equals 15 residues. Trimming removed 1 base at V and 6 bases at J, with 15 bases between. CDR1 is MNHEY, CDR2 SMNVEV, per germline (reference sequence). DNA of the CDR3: TGTGCCAGCAGTTTATTGGGTGGGGTCGAGGCTGAAGCTTTCTTT. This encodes CASSLLGGVEAEAFF.

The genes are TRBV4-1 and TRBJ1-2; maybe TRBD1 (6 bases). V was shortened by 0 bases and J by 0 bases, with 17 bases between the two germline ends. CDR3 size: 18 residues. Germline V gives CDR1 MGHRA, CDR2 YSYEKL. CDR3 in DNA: TGCGCCAGCAGCCAAGATCATGGCAGGGGAATTCCTAACTATGGCTACACCTTC. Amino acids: CASSQDHGRGIPNYGYTF.

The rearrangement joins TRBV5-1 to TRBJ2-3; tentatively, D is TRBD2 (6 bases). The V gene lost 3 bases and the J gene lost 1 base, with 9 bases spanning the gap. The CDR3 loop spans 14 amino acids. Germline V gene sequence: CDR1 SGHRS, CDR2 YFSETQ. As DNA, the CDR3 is TGCGCCAGCAGCTACGGGAGTGGCACAGATACGCAGTATTTT. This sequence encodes CASSYGSGTDTQYF.

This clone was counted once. The CDR3, as DNA: TGTGCCAGCAGCCAAGAACGGCCCAGCGGGGAGCTGTTTTTT. Its translation: CASSQERPSGELFF. V and J are TRBV4-2 and TRBJ2-2, with D hard to call. This CDR3 has 14 residues. Germline lookup yields CDR1 LGHNA and CDR2 YNFKEQ. V shed 0 bases and J shed 7 bases, with 9 bases lying between them.

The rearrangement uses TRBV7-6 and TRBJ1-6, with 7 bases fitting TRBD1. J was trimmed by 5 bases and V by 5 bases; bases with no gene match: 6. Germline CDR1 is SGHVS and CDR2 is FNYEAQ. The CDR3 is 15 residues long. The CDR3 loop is CASSPTGYHNSPLHF. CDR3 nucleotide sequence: TGTGCCAGCAGCCCGACAGGGTACCATAATTCACCCCTCCACTTT.

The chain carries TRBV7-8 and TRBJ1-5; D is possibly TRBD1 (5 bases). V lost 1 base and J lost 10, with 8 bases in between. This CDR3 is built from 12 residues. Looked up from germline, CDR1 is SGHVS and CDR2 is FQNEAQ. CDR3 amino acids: CASSLGQNPQHF. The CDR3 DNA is TGTGCCAGCAGCTTAGGACAGAACCCCCAGCATTTT.

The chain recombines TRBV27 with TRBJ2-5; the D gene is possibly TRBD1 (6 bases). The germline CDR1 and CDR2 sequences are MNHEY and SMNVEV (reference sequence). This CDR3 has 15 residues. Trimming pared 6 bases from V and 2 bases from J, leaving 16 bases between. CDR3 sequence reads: CASRTVGQFQETQYF. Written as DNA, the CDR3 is TGTGCCAGCAGAACAGTCGGACAGTTTCAAGAGACCCAGTACTTC.

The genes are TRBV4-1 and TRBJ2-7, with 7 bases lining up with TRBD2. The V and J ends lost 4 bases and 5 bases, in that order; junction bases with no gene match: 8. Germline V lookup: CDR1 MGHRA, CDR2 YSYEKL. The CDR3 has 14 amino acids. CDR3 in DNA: TGCGCCAGCAGCCGGGCGGGAGCGGGCCACGAGCAGTACTTC. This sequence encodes CASSRAGAGHEQYF.

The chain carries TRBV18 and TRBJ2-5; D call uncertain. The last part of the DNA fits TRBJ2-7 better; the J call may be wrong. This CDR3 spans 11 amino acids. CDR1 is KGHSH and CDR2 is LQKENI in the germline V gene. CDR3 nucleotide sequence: TGTGCCAGCTCCGACACTTACGAGCAGTACTTC. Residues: CASSDTYEQYF.

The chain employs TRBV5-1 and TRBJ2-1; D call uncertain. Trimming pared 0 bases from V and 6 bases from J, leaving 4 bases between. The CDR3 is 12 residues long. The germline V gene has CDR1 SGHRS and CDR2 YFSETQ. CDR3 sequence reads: CASSLGGNEQFF. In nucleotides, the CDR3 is TGCGCCAGCAGCTTGGGAGGCAATGAGCAGTTCTTC.

CDR3 region: CASRDSLSQFF. The CDR3, as DNA: TGTGCCAGCAGGGACAGCCTCTCGCAGTTCTTC. The chain has TRBV2 and TRBJ2-1; TRBD1 might be the D (6 bases). Germline CDR1 is SNHLY and CDR2 is FYNNEI. The CDR3 sequence is 11 residues long. Trimming stripped 6 bases from V and 12 bases from J, with 12 bases between. The whole variable domain, remainder taken from reference TRBV2 and TRBJ2-1, is EPEVTQTPSHQVTQMGQEVILRCVPISNHLYFYWYRQILGQKVEFLVSFYNNEISEKSEIFDDQFSVERPDGSNFTLKIRSTKLEDSAMYFCASRDSLSQFFGPGTRLTVL.

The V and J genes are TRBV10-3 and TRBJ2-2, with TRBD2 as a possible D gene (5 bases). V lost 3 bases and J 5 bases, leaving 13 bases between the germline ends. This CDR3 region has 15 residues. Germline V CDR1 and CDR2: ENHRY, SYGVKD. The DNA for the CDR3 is TGTGCCATCAGTGATGGGGAGAGAACTACCGGGGAGCTGTTTTTT. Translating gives CAISDGERTTGELFF.

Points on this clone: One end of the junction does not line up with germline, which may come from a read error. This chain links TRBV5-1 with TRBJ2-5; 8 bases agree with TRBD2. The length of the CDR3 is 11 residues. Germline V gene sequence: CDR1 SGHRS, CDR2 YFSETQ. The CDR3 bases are TGCGCCACCAAGGAGGGACTAGTTATAAACTTC. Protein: CATKEGLVINF.

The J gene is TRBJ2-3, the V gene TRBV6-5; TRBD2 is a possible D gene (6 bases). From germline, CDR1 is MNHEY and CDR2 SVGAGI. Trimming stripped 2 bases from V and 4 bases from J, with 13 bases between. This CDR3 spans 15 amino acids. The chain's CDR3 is CASSYQAGSADTQYF. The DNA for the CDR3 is TGTGCCAGCAGTTACCAGGCGGGGAGCGCAGATACGCAGTATTTT.

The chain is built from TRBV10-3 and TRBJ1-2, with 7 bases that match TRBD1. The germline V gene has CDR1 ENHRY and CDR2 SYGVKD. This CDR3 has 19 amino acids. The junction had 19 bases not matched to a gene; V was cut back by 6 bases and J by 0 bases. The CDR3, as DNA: TGTGCCATCAGGTGGAACAGTAAATATCCGGGACAGACTAACTATGGCTACACCTTC. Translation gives CAIRWNSKYPGQTNYGYTF.

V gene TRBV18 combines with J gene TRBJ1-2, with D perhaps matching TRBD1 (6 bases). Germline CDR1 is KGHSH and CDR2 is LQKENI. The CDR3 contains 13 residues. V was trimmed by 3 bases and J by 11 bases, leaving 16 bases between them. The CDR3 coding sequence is TGTGCCAGCTCACCCGGAGCTACAGGGCGGTACACCTTC. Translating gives CASSPGATGRYTF. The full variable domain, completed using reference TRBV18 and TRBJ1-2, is NAGVMQNPRHLVRRRGQEARLRCSPMKGHSHVYWYRQLPEEGLKFMVYLQKENIIDESGMPKERFSAEFPKEGPSILRIQQVVRGDSAAYFCASSPGATGRYTFGSGTRLTVV.

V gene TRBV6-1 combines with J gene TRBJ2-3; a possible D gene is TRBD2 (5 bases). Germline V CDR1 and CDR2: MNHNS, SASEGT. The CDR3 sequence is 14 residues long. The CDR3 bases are TGTTCTCACACCCCCCTAGCTGTCACAGATACGCAGTATTTT. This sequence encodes CSHTPLAVTDTQYF.

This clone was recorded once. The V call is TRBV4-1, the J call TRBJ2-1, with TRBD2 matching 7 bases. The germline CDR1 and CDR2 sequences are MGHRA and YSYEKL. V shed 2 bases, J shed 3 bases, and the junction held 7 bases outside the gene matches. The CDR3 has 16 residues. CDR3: CASSQTHSGLYNEQFF. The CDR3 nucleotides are TGCGCCAGCAGCCAAACTCATAGCGGGCTCTACAATGAGCAGTTCTTC.

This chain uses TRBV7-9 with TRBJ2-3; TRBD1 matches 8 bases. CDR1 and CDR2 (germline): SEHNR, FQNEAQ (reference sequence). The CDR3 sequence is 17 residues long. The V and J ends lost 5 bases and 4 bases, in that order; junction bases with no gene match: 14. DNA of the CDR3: TGTGCCAGCAGCCACCCCACCGAAGGACAGGGACCAGATACGCAGTATTTT. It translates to CASSHPTEGQGPDTQYF.